A single T cell receptor (beta chain) is shown here with its context. The germline V gene encodes CDR1 MGHRA and CDR2 YSYEKL. The V and J ends lost 0 bases and 8 bases, in that order; junction bases with no gene match: 13. The CDR3 is 19 residues long. This sample was taken from a study of blood T cell repertoires in COVID-19. Some clones are missing from TCRdb's copy, which holds only in-frame ones; the method was immunoSEQ multiplex PCR. The table shows about 280,000 clones, with approximately 85% occurring only once. This TCR came from a human donor in a cohort sampled during active COVID-19. The chain uses TRBV4-1 and TRBJ2-1; TRBD2 matches at 13 bases. Sequencing was done on a sample of peripheral blood. CDR3 region: CASSQDGGTSGNPADEQFF. CDR3 bases: TGCGCCAGCAGCCAAGATGGGGGGACTAGCGGGAACCCGGCGGATGAGCAGTTCTTC.